This T cell receptor beta chain was documented in a study of blood T cells in healthy people across ages. This CDR3 has 14 residues. The V and J ends lost 6 bases and 2 bases, in that order; junction bases with no gene match: 4. The germline V gene encodes CDR1 MDHEN and CDR2 SYDVKM. Together with a sample-barcoded 5' primer, a J-beta primer mix was included in a second PCR lasting roughly 6 to 12 cycles. TCRdb recomputed calls from the 5' RACE reads with MiXCR, one row per CDR3 protein. The table shows roughly 1.6 million distinct CDR3 sequences, with about 32% occurring only once. The sequenced sample consisted of blood. V is TRBV28 and J is TRBJ2-7; 10 positions agree with TRBD1. The clonotype comes from a woman in her twenties or thirties in good health. CDR3 coding DNA: TGTGCCAGCAGCCCCGGGACAGGGGCCTACGAGCAGTACGTC. It is translated as CASSPGTGAYEQYV.